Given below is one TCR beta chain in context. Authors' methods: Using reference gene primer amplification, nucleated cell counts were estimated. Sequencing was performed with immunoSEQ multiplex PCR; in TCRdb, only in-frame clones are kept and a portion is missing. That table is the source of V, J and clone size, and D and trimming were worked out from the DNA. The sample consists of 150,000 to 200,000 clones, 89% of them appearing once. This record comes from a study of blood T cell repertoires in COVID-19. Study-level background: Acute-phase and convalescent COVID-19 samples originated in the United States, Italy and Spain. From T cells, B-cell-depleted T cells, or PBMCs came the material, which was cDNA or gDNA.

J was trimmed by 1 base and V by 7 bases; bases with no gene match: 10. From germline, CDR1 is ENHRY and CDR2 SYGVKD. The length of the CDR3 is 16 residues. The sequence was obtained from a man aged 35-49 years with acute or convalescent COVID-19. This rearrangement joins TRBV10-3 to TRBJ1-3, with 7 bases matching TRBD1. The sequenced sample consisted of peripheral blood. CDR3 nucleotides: TGTGCCATCACCGAGACAGGGCAAGCATCTGGAAACACCATATATTTT. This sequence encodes CAITETGQASGNTIYF.